This passage covers 10 T cell receptor beta chains from one sample sequenced in a study of T cell responses to AZD1222 COVID-19 vaccine (TCRdb year 2021). The receptor library was made with the immunoSEQ multiplex PCR assay. In its TCRdb copy, this immuneACCESS table keeps in-frame sequences only and misses some clones. Where compared with another copy, unresolved V genes explain less than half of these, and the others have no known cause. This sample lists 150,000 to 180,000 clones; 90% were detected once. Jointly, the top ten make up less than 2% of the sample. The sample's time point label, decoded: baseline before first vaccination. The specimen comprised peripheral blood, sampled on day 0 of AZD1222 vaccination. The receptors here all came from an adult in good health.

The genes are TRBV7-9 and TRBJ2-1, with 9 bases lining up with TRBD1. Germline CDR1 reads SEHNR; CDR2 reads FQNEAQ (reference sequence). The CDR3 covers 15 residues. V shed 5 bases and J 1 base; nucleotides not matched to a gene: 3. The CDR3, as DNA: TGTGCCAGCAGCCGACAGGGGGAGTCCTACAATGAGCAGTTCTTC. Amino acids: CASSRQGESYNEQFF. Using reference TRBV7-9 and TRBJ2-1 for the parts outside the CDR3, the full variable domain is DTGVSQNPRHKITKRGQNVTFRCDPISEHNRLYWYRQTLGQGPEFLTYFQNEAQLEKSRLLSDRFSAERPKGSFSTLEIQRTEQGDSAMYLCASSRQGESYNEQFFGPGTRLTVL.

J is TRBJ2-1 and V is TRBV19, with D maybe TRBD1 (5 bases). Germline loops: CDR1 LNHDA, CDR2 SQIVND (reference sequence). Trimming cost V 5 bases and J 2 bases, with 10 bases left between them. The CDR3 runs 14 residues. CDR3 residues: CASSQGRTYNEQFF. In DNA form, the CDR3 reads TGTGCCAGTAGTCAGGGTAGGACCTACAATGAGCAGTTCTTC.

V and J are TRBV12-3 or TRBV12-4 and TRBJ1-1, with D uncertain. Trimming cost V 6 bases and J 4 bases, with 12 bases left between them. The CDR3 covers 13 residues. The CDR3 nucleotides read TGTGCCAGCAGCCCGGGAGGGATCACTGAAGCTTTCTTT. Amino acids: CASSPGGITEAFF.

CDR3 region: CASSQDFSETLYEQYF. In DNA form, the CDR3 reads TGTGCCAGCAGCCAAGATTTTTCGGAGACTCTGTACGAGCAGTACTTC. This chain links TRBV4-2 with TRBJ2-7; no firm D call. Germline V gives CDR1 LGHNA, CDR2 YNFKEQ. The length of the CDR3 is 16 residues. V lost 0 bases and J lost 4, with 16 bases in between.

The chain combines TRBV7-2 with TRBJ1-1; 10 nucleotides align to TRBD1. V dropped 5 bases and J dropped 11; count of bases not matched to a gene: 11. Germline V gives CDR1 SGHTA, CDR2 FQGNSA. The CDR3 contains 14 residues. The CDR3, as DNA: TGTGCCAGCAGCAAAGTTAGGGGACAGGGGAGGGCTTTCTTT. Protein: CASSKVRGQGRAFF.

This chain connects TRBV5-4 to TRBJ1-1; the match to TRBD1 covers 9 bases. Germline CDR1 and CDR2: SGHNT and YYREEE (reference sequence). J gave up 4 bases and V 2 bases, and 6 bases lay outside the gene matches. This CDR3 is 15 amino acids long. This chain's CDR3 is CASSFGTGWFTEAFF. DNA for the CDR3: TGTGCCAGCAGCTTCGGGACAGGGTGGTTCACTGAAGCTTTCTTT.

This clone showed up just a few times. V gene TRBV5-6 combines with J gene TRBJ2-7, with 8 positions matching TRBD1. The trim removed 2 bases at V and 6 bases at J, leaving 7 bases unmatched. The germline V gene has CDR1 SGHDT and CDR2 YYEEEE. The CDR3 length is 14 residues. DNA for the CDR3: TGTGCCAGCAGCTTAGGACAGGGTCAATCCGAGCAGTACTTC. Residues: CASSLGQGQSEQYF.

DNA of the CDR3: TGTGCCAGCTCTAGCGGAATGAACACCGGGGAGCTGTTTTTT. Protein sequence: CASSSGMNTGELFF. The gene calls are TRBV6-5 and TRBJ2-2, with 7 bases identical to TRBD2. CDR3 size: 14 residues. The V and J ends lost 8 bases and 1 base, in that order; junction bases with no gene match: 4. Germline-derived CDR1 and CDR2 are MNHEY and SVGAGI.

The table lists this clone with a count of one. This chain links TRBV11-2 with TRBJ2-1; 9 positions match TRBD2. Looked up from germline, CDR1 is SGHAT and CDR2 is FQNNGV. The CDR3 has 15 residues. Trimming removed 5 bases from V and 5 bases from J; junction bases left unmatched: 7. In DNA, the CDR3 is TGTGCCAGCAGCCCGGGACTAGCTGTGGACAATGAGCAGTTCTTC. This codes for CASSPGLAVDNEQFF.

The chain couples TRBV19 to TRBJ1-4; D might be TRBD1 (6 bases). Trimming shortened V by 5 bases and J by 7 bases, and 23 bases separated the two germline ends. The CDR3 runs to 17 residues. Germline V gene sequence: CDR1 LNHDA, CDR2 SQIVND (reference sequence). CDR3 protein: CASSQLRADSSAEKLFF. CDR3 coding DNA: TGTGCCAGTAGTCAACTACGCGCGGACAGCAGTGCTGAAAAACTGTTTTTT.